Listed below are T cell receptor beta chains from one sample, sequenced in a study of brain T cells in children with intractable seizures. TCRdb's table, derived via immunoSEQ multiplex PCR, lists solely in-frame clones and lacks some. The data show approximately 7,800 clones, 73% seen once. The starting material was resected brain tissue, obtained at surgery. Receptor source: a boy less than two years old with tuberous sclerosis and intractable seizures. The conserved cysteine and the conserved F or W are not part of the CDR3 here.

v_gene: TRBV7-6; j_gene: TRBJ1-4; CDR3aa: ASSLALEGNEKLF
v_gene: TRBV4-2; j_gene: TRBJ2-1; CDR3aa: ASSQEGGHNEQF
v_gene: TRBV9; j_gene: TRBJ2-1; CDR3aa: ASSVSGYHYNEQF
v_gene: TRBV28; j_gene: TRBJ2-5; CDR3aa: ASRPLNGGGAETQY
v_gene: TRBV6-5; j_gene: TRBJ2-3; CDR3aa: ALGGFDTQY
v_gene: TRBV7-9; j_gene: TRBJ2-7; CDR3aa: ASSPGQGPYEQY
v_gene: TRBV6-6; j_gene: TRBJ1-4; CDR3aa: ASSYVGEKLF
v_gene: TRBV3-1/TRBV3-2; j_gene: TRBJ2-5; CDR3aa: ASSQEPETQY
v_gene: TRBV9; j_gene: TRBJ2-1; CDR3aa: ASSPRRSGRPSYNEQF
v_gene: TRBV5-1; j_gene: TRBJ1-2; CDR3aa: ASSLASRYGYT
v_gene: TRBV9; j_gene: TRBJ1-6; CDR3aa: ASSRQGGNSPLH
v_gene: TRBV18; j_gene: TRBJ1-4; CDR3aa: ASSVVFNEKLF
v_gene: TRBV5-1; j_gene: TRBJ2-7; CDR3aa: ASSLEVRDPGYEQY
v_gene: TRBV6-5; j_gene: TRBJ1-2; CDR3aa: ASGRQSYGYT
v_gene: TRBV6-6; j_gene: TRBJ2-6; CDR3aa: AILIIGAGANVLT
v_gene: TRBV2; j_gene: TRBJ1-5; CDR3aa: ATAAGAGNQPQH
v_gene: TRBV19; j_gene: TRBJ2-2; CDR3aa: ASSINPGTGELF
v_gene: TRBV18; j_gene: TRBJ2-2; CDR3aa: ASSPVQFSVVTGELF
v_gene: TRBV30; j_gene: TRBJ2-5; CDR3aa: AWSGLAGGGETQY
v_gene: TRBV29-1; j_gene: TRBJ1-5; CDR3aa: SVGSGRNQPQH
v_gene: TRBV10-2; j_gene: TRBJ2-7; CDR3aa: ASSDWWTGSYEQY